This T cell receptor (beta chain) was documented in a study of blood T cell repertoires in COVID-19. On the study more broadly: Acute-phase and convalescent COVID-19 samples originated in the United States, Italy and Spain. PBMCs, B-cell-depleted T cells, or T cells provided the cDNA or gDNA that made up the material.

Authors' methods: Reference gene primer amplification yielded estimated nucleated cell counts. The protocol was immunoSEQ multiplex PCR, while the TCRdb copy is restricted to in-frame clones and leaves out a portion. That table is the source of V, J and clone size, and D and trimming were worked out from the DNA. The table shows around 26,000 clones, with around 85% occurring only once. The J segment lost 0 bases and the V segment lost 5 bases, leaving 6 bases of the junction unmatched. CDR1 and CDR2 from the germline V gene are SGHAT and FQDESV (reference sequence). The CDR3 covers 16 residues. Sequencing was carried out using peripheral blood. The TCR comes from a human donor with active COVID-19. The donor label of this sample is uncertain. The chain uses TRBV11-1 and TRBJ2-3; 9 nucleotides line up with TRBD2. The CDR3 loop reads CASSRLAGTSTDTQYF. In DNA form, the CDR3 reads TGTGCCAGCAGCCGCCTAGCGGGGACTAGCACAGATACGCAGTATTTT.